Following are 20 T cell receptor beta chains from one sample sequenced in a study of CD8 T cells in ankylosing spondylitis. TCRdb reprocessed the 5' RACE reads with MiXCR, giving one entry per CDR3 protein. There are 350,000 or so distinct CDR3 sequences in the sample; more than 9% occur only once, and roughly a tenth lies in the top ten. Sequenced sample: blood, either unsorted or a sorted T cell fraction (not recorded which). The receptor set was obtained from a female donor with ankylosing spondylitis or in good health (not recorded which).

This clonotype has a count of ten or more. The CDR3 DNA is TGCAGTGCTAGGTTCGAACTGAGCTCCTATAATTCACCCCTCCACTTT. Its translation is CSARFELSSYNSPLHF. The J gene is TRBJ1-6, the V gene TRBV20-1; no clear D. Germline CDR1 and CDR2: DFQATT and SNEGSKA (reference sequence). V lost 3 bases to trimming and J lost 0 bases, with 12 bases between them. The CDR3 is 16 amino acids.

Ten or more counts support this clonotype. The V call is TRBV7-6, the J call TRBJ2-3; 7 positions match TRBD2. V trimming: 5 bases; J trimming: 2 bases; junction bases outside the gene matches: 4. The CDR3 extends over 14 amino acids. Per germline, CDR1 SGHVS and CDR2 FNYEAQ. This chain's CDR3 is CASSLTSDTDTQYF. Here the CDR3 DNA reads TGTGCCAGCAGCCTAACTAGCGACACAGATACGCAGTATTTT.

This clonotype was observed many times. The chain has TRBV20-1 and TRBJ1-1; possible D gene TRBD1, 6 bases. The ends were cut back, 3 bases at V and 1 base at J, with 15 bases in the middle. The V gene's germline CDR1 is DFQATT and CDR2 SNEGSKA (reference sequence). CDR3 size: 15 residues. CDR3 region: CSARDMGHWNTEAFF. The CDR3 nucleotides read TGCAGTGCTAGGGATATGGGACACTGGAACACTGAAGCTTTCTTT.

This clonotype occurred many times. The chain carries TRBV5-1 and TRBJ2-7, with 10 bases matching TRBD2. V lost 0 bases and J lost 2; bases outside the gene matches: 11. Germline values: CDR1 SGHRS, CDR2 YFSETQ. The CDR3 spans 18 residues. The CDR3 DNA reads TGCGCCAGCAGCTTGGAATCTAGCGGGAGTAGGGGTACCTACGAGCAGTACTTC. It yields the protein CASSLESSGSRGTYEQYF.

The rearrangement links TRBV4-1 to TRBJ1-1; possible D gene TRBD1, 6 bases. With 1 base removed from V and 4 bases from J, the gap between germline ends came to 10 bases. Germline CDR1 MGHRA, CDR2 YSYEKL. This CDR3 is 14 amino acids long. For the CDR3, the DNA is TGCGCCAGCAGCCAAGGGGACATCGGCACTGAAGCTTTCTTT. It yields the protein CASSQGDIGTEAFF.

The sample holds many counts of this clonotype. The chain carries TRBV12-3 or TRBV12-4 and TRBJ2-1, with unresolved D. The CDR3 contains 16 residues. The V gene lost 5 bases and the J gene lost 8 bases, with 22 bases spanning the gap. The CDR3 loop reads CASSPLHPSGIDEQFF. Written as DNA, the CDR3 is TGTGCCAGCAGTCCCCTACATCCTAGTGGAATCGATGAGCAGTTCTTC.

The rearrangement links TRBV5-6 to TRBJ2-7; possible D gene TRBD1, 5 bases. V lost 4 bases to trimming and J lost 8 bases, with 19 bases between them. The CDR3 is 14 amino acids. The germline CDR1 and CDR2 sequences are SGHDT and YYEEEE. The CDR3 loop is CASSEAQEPLQQYF. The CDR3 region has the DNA TGTGCCAGCAGCGAAGCACAGGAACCTCTGCAGCAGTACTTC.

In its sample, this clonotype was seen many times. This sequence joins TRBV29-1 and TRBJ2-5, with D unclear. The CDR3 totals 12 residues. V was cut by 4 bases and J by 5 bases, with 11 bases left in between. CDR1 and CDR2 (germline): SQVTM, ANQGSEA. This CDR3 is CSVVPGMETQYF. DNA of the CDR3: TGCAGCGTTGTGCCGGGCATGGAGACCCAGTACTTC.

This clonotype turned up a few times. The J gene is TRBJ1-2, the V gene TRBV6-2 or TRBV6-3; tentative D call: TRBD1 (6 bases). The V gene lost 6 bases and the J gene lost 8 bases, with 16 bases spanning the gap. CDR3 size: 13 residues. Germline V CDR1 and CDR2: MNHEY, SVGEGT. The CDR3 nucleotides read TGTGCCAGCAGGAGGGACACGACTCCCGGCTACACCTTC. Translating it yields CASRRDTTPGYTF.

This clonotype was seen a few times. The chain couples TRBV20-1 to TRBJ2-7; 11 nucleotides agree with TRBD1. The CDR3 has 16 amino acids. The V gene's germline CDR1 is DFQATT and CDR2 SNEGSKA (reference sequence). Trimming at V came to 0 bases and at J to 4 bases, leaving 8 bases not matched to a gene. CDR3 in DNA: TGCAGTGCTAGAGATGGACAGGGGGCATACGGGTACGAGCAGTACTTC. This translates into CSARDGQGAYGYEQYF.

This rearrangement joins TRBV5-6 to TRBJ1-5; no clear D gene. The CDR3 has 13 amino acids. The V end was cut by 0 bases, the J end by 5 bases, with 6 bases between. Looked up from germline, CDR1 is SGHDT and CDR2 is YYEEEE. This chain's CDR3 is CASSLAFDQPQHF. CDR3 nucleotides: TGTGCCAGCAGCTTGGCGTTTGATCAGCCCCAGCATTTT.

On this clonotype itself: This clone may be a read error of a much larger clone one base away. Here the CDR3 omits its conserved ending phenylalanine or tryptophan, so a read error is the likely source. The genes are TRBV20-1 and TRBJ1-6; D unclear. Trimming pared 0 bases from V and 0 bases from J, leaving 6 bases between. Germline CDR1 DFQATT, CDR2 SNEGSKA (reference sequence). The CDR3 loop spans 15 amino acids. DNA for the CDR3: TGCAGTGCTAGAGAGGAGGGCTCCTATAATTCACCCCTCCACCTT. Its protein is CSAREEGSYNSPLHL.

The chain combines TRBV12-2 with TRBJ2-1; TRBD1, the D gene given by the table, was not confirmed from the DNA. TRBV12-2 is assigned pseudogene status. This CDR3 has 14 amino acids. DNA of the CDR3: TGTGCAAGTCGCCCCCTACATACTGAAACTGAGCAGTTCTTC. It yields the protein CASRPLHTETEQFF.

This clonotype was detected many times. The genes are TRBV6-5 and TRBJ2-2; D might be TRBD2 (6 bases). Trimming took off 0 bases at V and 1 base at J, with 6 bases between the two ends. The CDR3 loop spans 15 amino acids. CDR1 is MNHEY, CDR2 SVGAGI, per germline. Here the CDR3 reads CASSYSGGNTGELFF. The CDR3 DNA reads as TGTGCCAGCAGTTACTCGGGGGGGAACACCGGGGAGCTGTTTTTT.

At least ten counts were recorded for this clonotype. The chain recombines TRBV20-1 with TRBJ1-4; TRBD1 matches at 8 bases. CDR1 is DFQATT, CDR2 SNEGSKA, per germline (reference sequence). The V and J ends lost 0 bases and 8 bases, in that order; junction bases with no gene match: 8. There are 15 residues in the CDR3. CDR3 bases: TGCAGTGCTAGAGATTTTCAGGGGGCGAACGAAAAACTGTTTTTT. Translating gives CSARDFQGANEKLFF.

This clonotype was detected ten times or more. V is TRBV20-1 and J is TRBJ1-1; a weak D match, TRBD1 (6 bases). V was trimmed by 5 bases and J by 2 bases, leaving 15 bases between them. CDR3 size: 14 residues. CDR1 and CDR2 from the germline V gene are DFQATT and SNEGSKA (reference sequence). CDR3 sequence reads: CSAGKRQVNTEAFF. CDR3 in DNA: TGCAGTGCTGGAAAGAGACAGGTAAACACTGAAGCTTTCTTT.

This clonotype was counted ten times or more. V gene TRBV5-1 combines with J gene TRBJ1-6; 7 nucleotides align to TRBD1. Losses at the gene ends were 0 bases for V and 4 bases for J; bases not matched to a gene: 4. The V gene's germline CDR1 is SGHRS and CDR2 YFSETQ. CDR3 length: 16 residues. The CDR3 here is CASSLGDRDYNSPLHF. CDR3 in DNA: TGCGCCAGCAGCTTGGGAGACAGGGATTATAATTCACCCCTCCACTTT.

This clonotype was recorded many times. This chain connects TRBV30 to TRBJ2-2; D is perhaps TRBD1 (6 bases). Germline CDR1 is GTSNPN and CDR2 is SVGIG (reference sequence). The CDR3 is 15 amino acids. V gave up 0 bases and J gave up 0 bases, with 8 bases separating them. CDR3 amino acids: CAWSVRTANTGELFF. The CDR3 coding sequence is TGTGCCTGGAGTGTACGGACAGCGAACACCGGGGAGCTGTTTTTT.

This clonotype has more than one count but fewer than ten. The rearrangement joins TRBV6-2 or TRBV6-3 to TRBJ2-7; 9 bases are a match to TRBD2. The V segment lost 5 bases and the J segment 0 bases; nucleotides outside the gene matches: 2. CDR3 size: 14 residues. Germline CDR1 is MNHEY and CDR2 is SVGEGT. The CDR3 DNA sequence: TGTGCCAGCAGTCGTAGCGGGAGCTCCTACGAGCAGTACTTC. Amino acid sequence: CASSRSGSSYEQYF.

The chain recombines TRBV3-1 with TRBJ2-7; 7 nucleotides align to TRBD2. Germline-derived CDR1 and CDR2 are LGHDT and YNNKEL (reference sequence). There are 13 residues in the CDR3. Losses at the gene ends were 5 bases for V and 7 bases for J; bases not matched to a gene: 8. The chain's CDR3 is CASSAQLASEQYF. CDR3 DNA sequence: TGTGCCAGCAGCGCCCAACTAGCGTCGGAGCAGTACTTC.